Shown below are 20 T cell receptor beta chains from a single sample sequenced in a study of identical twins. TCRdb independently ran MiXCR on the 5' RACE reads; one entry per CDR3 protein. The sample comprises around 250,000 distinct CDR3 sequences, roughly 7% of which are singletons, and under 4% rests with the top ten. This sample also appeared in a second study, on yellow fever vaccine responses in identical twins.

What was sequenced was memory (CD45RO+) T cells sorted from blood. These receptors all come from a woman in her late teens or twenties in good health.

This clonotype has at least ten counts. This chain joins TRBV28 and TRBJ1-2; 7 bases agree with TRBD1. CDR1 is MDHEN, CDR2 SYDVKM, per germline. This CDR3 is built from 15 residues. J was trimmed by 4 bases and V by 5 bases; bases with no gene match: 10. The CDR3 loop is CASSLGQMQGYGYTF. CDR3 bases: TGTGCCAGCAGTCTGGGACAGATGCAAGGCTATGGCTACACCTTC.

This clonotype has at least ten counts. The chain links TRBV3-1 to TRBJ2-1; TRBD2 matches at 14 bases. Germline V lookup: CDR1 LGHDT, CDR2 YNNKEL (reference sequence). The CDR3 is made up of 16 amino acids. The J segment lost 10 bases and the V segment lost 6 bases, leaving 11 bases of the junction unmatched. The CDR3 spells CASSFRLAGGPREQFF. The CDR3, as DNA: TGTGCCAGCAGTTTCAGACTAGCGGGGGGGCCGCGAGAGCAGTTCTTC.

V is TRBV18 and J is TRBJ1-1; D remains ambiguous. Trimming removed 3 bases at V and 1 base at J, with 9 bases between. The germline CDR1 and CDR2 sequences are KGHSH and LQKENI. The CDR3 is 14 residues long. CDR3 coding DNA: TGTGCCAGCTCACCTTTACACCAGAACACTGAAGCTTTCTTT. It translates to CASSPLHQNTEAFF. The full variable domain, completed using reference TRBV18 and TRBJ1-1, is NAGVMQNPRHLVRRRGQEARLRCSPMKGHSHVYWYRQLPEEGLKFMVYLQKENIIDESGMPKERFSAEFPKEGPSILRIQQVVRGDSAAYFCASSPLHQNTEAFFGQGTRLTVV.

CDR3 amino acids: CASSLVASGMYEQFF. CDR3 DNA: TGCGCCAGCAGCTTGGTGGCTAGCGGGATGTATGAGCAGTTCTTC. The chain employs TRBV5-1 and TRBJ2-1; the match to TRBD2 covers 9 bases. The CDR3 runs to 15 residues. The junction had 6 bases not matched to a gene; V was cut back by 0 bases and J by 8 bases. Germline CDR1 SGHRS, CDR2 YFSETQ.

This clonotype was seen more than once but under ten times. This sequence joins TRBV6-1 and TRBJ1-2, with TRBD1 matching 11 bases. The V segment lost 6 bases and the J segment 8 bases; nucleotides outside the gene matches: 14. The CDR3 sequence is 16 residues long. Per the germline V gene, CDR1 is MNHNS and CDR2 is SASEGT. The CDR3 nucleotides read TGTGCCAGCAGATTTATCCCGGGACAGGGGGAAGGAGGCTACACCTTC. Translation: CASRFIPGQGEGGYTF.

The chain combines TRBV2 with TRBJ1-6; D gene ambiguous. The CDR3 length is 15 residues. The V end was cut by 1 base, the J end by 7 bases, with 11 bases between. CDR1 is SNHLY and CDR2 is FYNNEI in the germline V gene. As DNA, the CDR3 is TGTGCCAGCAGTGAAGGTCCGGGCAGGAATTCACCCCTCCACTTT. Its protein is CASSEGPGRNSPLHF.

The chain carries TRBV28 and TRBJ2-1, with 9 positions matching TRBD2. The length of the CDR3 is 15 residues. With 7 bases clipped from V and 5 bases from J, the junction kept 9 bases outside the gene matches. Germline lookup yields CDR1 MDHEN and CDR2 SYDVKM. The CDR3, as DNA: TGTGCCAGCATCCTTAGCGGGAGCCTGAACAATGAGCAGTTCTTC. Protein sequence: CASILSGSLNNEQFF.

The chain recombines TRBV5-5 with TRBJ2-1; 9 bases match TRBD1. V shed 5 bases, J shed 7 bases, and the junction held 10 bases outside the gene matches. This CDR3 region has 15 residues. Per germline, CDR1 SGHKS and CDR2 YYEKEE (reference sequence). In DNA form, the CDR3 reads TGTGCCAGCAGACAGGGACAGGGAGCGGGTAATGAGCAGTTCTTC. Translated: CASRQGQGAGNEQFF.

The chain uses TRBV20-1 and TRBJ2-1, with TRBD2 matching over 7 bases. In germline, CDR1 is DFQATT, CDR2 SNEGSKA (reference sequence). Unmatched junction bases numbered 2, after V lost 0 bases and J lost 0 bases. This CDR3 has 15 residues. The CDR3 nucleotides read TGCAGTGCTAGAGAGGGAGGGAACTCCTACAATGAGCAGTTCTTC. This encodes CSAREGGNSYNEQFF.

CDR3 nucleotides: TGCAGTGCTAGAGATCCCAGCGGGTATGAGCAGTTCTTC. It encodes CSARDPSGYEQFF. This sequence joins TRBV20-1 and TRBJ2-1; maybe TRBD2 (6 bases). Germline CDR1 reads DFQATT; CDR2 reads SNEGSKA (reference sequence). The CDR3 runs to 13 residues. V dropped 0 bases and J dropped 8 bases, with 11 bases sitting between them.

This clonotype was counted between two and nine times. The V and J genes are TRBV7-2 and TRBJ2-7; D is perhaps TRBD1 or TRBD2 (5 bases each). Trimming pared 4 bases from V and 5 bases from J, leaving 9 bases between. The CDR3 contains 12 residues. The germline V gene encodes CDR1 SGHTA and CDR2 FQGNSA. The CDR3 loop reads CASSSSGHEQYF. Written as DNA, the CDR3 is TGTGCCAGCAGCTCATCGGGGCACGAGCAGTACTTC. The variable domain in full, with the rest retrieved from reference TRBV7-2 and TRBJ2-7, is GAGVSQSPSNKVTEKGKDVELRCDPISGHTALYWYRQSLGQGLEFLIYFQGNSAPDKSGLPSDRFSAERTGGSVSTLTIQRTQQEDSAVYLCASSSSGHEQYFGPGTRLTVT.

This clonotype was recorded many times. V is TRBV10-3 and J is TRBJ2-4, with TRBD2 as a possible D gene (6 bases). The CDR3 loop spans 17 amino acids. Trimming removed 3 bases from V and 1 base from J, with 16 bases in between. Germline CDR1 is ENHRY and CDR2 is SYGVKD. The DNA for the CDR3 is TGTGCCATCAGTGAAATGTCGAGGGACTCGGCCAAAAACATTCAGTACTTC. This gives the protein CAISEMSRDSAKNIQYF.

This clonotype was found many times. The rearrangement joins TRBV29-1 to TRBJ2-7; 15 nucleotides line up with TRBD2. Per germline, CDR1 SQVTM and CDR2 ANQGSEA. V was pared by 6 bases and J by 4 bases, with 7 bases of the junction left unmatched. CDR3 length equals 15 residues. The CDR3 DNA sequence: TGCAGCGTGTTAGGACTAGCGGGAGGGCTTTACGAGCAGTACTTC. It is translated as CSVLGLAGGLYEQYF.

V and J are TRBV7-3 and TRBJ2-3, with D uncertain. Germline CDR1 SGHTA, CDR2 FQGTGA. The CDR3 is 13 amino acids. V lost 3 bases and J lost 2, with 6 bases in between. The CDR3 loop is CASSLYTTDTQYF. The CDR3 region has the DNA TGTGCCAGCAGCTTGTATACCACAGATACGCAGTATTTT.

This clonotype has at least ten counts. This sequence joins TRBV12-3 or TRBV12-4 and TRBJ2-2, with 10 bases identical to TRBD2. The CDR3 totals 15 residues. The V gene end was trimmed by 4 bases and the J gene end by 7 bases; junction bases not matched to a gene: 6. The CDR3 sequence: CASSSLAGALGELFF. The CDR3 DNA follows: TGTGCCAGCAGTTCGCTAGCGGGAGCCCTCGGGGAGCTGTTTTTT.

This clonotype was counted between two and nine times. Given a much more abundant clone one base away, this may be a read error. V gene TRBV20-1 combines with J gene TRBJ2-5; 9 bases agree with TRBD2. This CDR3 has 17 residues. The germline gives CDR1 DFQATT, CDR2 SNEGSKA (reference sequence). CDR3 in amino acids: CCARDHKGLAGSETQYF. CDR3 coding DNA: TGCTGTGCTAGAGACCACAAGGGGCTAGCGGGGTCAGAGACCCAGTACTTC.

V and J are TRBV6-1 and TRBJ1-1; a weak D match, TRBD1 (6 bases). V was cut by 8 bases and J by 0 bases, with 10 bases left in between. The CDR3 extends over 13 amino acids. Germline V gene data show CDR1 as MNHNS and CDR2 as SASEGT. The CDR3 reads CASAGTLNTEAFF. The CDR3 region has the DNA TGTGCCAGCGCCGGGACACTGAACACTGAAGCTTTCTTT.

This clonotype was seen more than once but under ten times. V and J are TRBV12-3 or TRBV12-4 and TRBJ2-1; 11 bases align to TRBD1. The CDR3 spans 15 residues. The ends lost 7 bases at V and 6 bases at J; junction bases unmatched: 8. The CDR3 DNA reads TGTGCCAGCATGATGGGACAGGGGGAGTCCAATGAGCAGTTCTTC. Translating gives CASMMGQGESNEQFF.

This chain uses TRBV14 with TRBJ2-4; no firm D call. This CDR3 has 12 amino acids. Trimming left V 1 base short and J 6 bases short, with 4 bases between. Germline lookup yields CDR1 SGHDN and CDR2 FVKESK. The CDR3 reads CASSQGGNIQYF. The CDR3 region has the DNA TGTGCCAGCAGCCAAGGTGGAAACATTCAGTACTTC.

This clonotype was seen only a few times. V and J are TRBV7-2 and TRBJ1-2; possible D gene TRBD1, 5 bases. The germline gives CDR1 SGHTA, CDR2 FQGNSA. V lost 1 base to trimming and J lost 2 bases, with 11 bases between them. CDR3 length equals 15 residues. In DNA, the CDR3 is TGTGCCAGCAGCTTAGGCTTGGCAGGGAACTATGGCTACACCTTC. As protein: CASSLGLAGNYGYTF.